This T cell receptor (beta chain) comes out of a study of vaccination and CD4 T cells after COVID-19. Trimming took 6 bases from V and 2 from J, leaving 10 bases between them. The CDR3 runs 13 residues. Germline V gives CDR1 MNHEY, CDR2 SVGEGT. This clonotype was found a few times. Its antigen remains unknown. Time point specified: late sampling 161 to 241 days after vaccination in a few convalescent patients. Treatment described: roughly 11-day PBMC culture with coronavirus spike peptide pools or control peptides (ViraFEST assay). Expansion of antigen-specific T cells with peptide pools by ViraFEST preceded sequencing of TCRs. CD4+ T cells that had been cultured provided DNA sequenced with the Oncomine TCR Beta short-read assay. TCRdb re-analysed the PCR reads in MiXCR, keeping a single row per CDR3 protein. Among about 25,000 distinct CDR3 sequences listed, 36% were seen once.

The V and J genes are TRBV6-2 or TRBV6-3 and TRBJ1-2; D possibly corresponds to TRBD1 (6 bases). The input for sequencing was CD4+ T cells from blood, cultured in vitro, taken about 7 months after SARS-CoV-2 vaccination. This receptor was obtained from a human donor who had recovered from COVID-19. CDR3 DNA sequence: TGTGCCAGCAGAGCAACAGGGAACTATGGCTACACCTTC. This encodes CASRATGNYGYTF.